This T cell receptor beta chain stems from a study of low-dose radiotherapy and immunotherapy resistance in tumors (dated by TCRdb to between 2021 and 2023). Turning to the overall study: In Cohort 1, 0.5 Gy per fraction was delivered every 2 weeks, and a total PTV dose of 6.5 Gy was prescribed. Patients in Cohort 2 were given 1 Gy per fraction every two weeks, for a total of 13 Gy across 26 weeks. Nivolumab and ipilimumab were both given intravenously, with nivolumab at a 240 mg flat dose every two weeks and ipilimumab at 1 mg/kg every six weeks. Every two weeks, patients got intravenous cyclophosphamide at 200 mg/m2, given one day ahead of each radiation and immunotherapy administration. Starting on cycle 1 day 1, patients took 300 mg of aspirin by mouth once a day for four cycles. No randomization into treatment groups was done for the people taking part in the trial. Eight patients were included in the translational analysis, namely three from the first dose cohort plus the first five from the second dose cohort.

The time point label, read with the paper, signifies: before trial treatment. Donors were enrolled in RACIN, a single-arm phase I dose-escalation trial in which nivolumab, ipilimumab, aspirin, low-dose cyclophosphamide and low-dose radiotherapy were combined. Eligible patients had advanced, TIL-negative solid tumors. The table lists this clonotype with many counts. Which antigen it targets is not known. There are no base qualities to consult, and no much larger clone falls within one base. First-strand cDNA was synthesized with Superscript III and a set of TRAV- and TRBV-specific primers, covering both TCRalpha and TCRbeta chains. TCRs were amplified with Phusion for roughly 20 PCR cycles, with a constant-region primer paired with the adapter attached to the V primers. The MessageAmp II aRNA Amplification Kit was used to amplify the isolated mRNA, with in vitro transcription run for over 15 hours at 37 degrees C. The Dynabeads mRNA DIRECT Purification Kit was used to isolate mRNA for TCR sequencing. A second roughly 24-cycle Phusion PCR added indexed Illumina adapters, and products were purified with AMPure XP beads. Deep sequencing of TCRalpha and TCRbeta libraries was performed on an Illumina MiniSeq instrument. Concerning the study's data processing: Custom Perl scripts were used to pool TCR sequences that encoded the same protein, to remove out-of-frame sequences, and to calculate the abundance of each clonotype. The analysis excluded TCR sequences that were supported by just one read. Among the metrics used to describe the repertoires were Shannon entropy, Gini index, clonality, richness, and the frequency of TCRs shared between repertoires. TCRdb passed the public sequencing reads through fastp at Q25 and MiXCR, retaining productive beta sequences. Rows are combined by CDR3 protein, so each entry shows the most common genes and DNA. The V and J calls were determined by TCRdb, not by the authors. Within this sample are some 88,000 distinct CDR3 sequences, with 9.4% of them counted one time only. 0.8% to 1.3% of the sample is held by the ten biggest clonotypes.

The trim is 0 bases for V and 5 bases for J, with a gap of 7 bases between the germline ends. CDR1 is given as LNHNV and CDR2 as YYDKDF, both from the germline V gene (reference sequence). Reading from cysteine to phenylalanine, the CDR3 counts 13 amino acids. Only the CDR3 DNA stays, 39 bases, in frame from base 1. The chain is assembled from TRBV15 and TRBJ2-5; the D gene is perhaps TRBD1, from 6 matching bases. Sequencing used PBMCs, obtained before treatment. This receptor was identified in a male donor with prostate cancer. The DNA sequence follows: TGTGCCACCAGCAGAGATACAGGGGAGACCCAGTACTTC. Its protein reads: CATSRDTGETQYF.